This TCR beta chain was sequenced in a study of human versus mouse CDR3 diversity and MHC coevolution. Produced via immunoSEQ multiplex PCR; TCRdb's table is partial and in-frame only. Counted here are more than 60,000 clones, roughly 90% occurring once; the ten biggest clones make up around 0.15%. Germline CDR1 is KGHSH and CDR2 is LQKENI. V shed 4 bases and J shed 5 bases, with 12 bases lying between them. The CDR3 covers 14 residues. The sequenced material came from naive CD4+ T cells from blood. Described subset: CD45RO-negative CD62L-positive naive CD4 T cells. This sequence joins TRBV18 and TRBJ1-5, with D uncertain. The sequence derives from a person between 25 and 70 years old in good health. The CDR3 region is CASSRRQSDQPQHF. The DNA of the CDR3 is TGTGCCAGCTCACGCCGCCAGAGCGATCAGCCCCAGCATTTT.